This is a list of T cell receptor beta chains from one sample in a study of OX40 agonist ivuxolimab in advanced cancers. Sequencing was performed with immunoSEQ multiplex PCR; in TCRdb, only in-frame clones are kept and a portion is missing. The sample carries around 80,000 clones, roughly 91% recorded once. Specimen: CD4+ or CD8+ T cells sorted from blood, collected in a trial of the OX40 agonist ivuxolimab. The origin of the receptors is an adult with an advanced solid tumor such as melanoma, head and neck, liver or kidney cancer. Each CDR3 is given with its conserved first and last residue. The order of the fields is clone size, D gene, J gene, V gene, CDR3 protein, CDR3 DNA. A D gene is named only where the DNA matches it firmly. A row's size may be missing; if present it is once, few, many or a size class.

-	TRBD1	TRBJ1-6	TRBV27	CASSLSRQGGSPLHF	TGTGCCAGCAGTTTATCGAGACAGGGTGGCTCACCCCTCCACTTT
-	TRBD2	TRBJ2-1	TRBV29-1	CSAAGTSGSGNEQFF	TGCAGCGCCGCCGGGACTAGCGGGAGTGGGAATGAGCAGTTCTTC
-	-	TRBJ1-6	TRBV7-2	CASSSPLSPPLHF	TGTGCCAGCAGCTCACCTCTCTCCCCACCCCTCCACTTT
once	-	TRBJ2-3	TRBV25-1	CASSESVFTSTDTQYF	TGTGCCAGCAGTGAATCGGTATTTACTAGCACAGATACGCAGTATTTT
-	TRBD1	TRBJ2-4	TRBV28	CASRPTGTNIQYF	TGTGCCAGCAGACCGACAGGGACCAACATTCAGTACTTC
-	-	TRBJ2-5	TRBV7-2	CASSLLLQETQYF	TGTGCCAGCAGCTTACTACTTCAAGAGACCCAGTACTTC
-	-	TRBJ1-3	TRBV7-9	CASSLGHLSGNTIYF	TGTGCCAGCAGCTTAGGACACCTCTCTGGAAACACCATATATTTT
-	-	TRBJ2-7	TRBV5-5	CASSLGGTLDEQYF	TGTGCCAGCAGCTTGGGGGGTACGCTTGACGAGCAGTACTTC
-	-	TRBJ1-3	TRBV6-5	CASRKTGPFGNTIYF	TGTGCCAGCAGAAAAACGGGGCCCTTTGGAAACACCATATATTTT
-	TRBD2	TRBJ2-3	TRBV5-1	CASNEREGPTDTQYF	TGCGCCAGCAATGAGCGGGAGGGCCCCACCGATACGCAGTATTTT
-	-	TRBJ1-5	TRBV4-1	CASSFQANNQPQHF	TGCGCCAGCAGTTTCCAAGCTAACAATCAGCCCCAGCATTTT
-	-	TRBJ1-1	TRBV7-9	CASSLAGPVEAFF	TGTGCCAGCAGCTTAGCGGGGCCAGTAGAAGCTTTCTTT
-	-	TRBJ2-5	TRBV7-2	CASGETGGGRETQYF	TGTGCCAGCGGCGAAACCGGAGGGGGCAGGGAGACCCAGTACTTC
many	TRBD2	TRBJ2-7	TRBV5-5	CASSAGTSGTYEQYF	TGTGCCAGCAGCGCCGGGACTAGCGGGACCTACGAGCAGTACTTC
-	TRBD1	TRBJ2-1	TRBV19	CASSTGTAPYNEQFF	TGTGCCAGTAGTACCGGGACAGCTCCCTACAATGAGCAGTTCTTC
-	-	TRBJ2-7	TRBV25-1	CASSNIATYEQYF	TGTGCCAGCAGTAATATAGCGACCTACGAGCAGTACTTC
-	-	TRBJ2-3	TRBV19	CASSMGGPTDTQYF	TGTGCCAGTAGTATGGGTGGTCCCACAGATACGCAGTATTTT
-	TRBD2	TRBJ2-4	TRBV19	CASSMDLAGGPYIQYF	TGTGCCAGTAGTATGGACTTAGCGGGAGGGCCTTACATTCAGTACTTC
once	-	TRBJ1-1	TRBV6-5	CASRANPGVRTEAFF	TGTGCCAGCAGAGCGAATCCAGGGGTGAGGACTGAAGCTTTCTTT
-	TRBD2	TRBJ2-5	TRBV7-8	CASTMSASGRAGETQYF	TGTGCCAGCACCATGTCGGCTAGCGGGAGGGCCGGGGAGACCCAGTACTTC
-	TRBD2	TRBJ2-1	TRBV5-1	CASSLGGLYNEQFF	TGCGCCAGCAGCTTGGGGGGACTATACAATGAGCAGTTCTTC
once	-	TRBJ2-7	TRBV4-1	CASSQVTVPYEQYF	TGCGCCAGCAGCCAAGTGACAGTCCCCTACGAGCAGTACTTC
-	-	TRBJ2-3	TRBV27	CASGLDTQYF	TGTGCCAGCGGGTTAGATACGCAGTATTTT
-	-	TRBJ2-5	TRBV10-3	CATDGKGGGGQETQYF	TGTGCCACCGACGGCAAGGGGGGAGGAGGGCAAGAGACCCAGTACTTC
few	-	TRBJ1-1	TRBV29-1	CSVGDRGDPTEAFF	TGCAGCGTTGGGGACCGAGGGGATCCCACTGAAGCTTTCTTT
-	-	TRBJ1-1	TRBV29-1	CSVEGRAKQLEAFF	TGCAGCGTTGAGGGAAGAGCGAAGCAGTTAGAAGCTTTCTTT
once	TRBD2	TRBJ2-2	TRBV5-1	CASSGSGSLTGELFF	TGCGCCAGCAGCGGTAGCGGGAGTCTAACCGGGGAGCTGTTTTTT
-	-	TRBJ2-5	TRBV7-8	CASSQDSPRETQYF	TGTGCCAGCAGCCAGGATAGTCCGAGAGAGACCCAGTACTTC
-	-	TRBJ2-5	TRBV2	CASSEARKKGETQYF	TGTGCCAGCAGTGAAGCGCGTAAAAAGGGGGAGACCCAGTACTTC
-	-	TRBJ1-1	TRBV7-9	CASSLAPGRMNTEAFF	TGTGCCAGCAGCTTAGCGCCGGGGCGAATGAACACTGAAGCTTTCTTT
-	-	TRBJ2-7	TRBV4-3	CASSQQRASYEQYF	TGCGCCAGCAGCCAGCAGCGGGCCTCCTACGAGCAGTACTTC
-	TRBD1	TRBJ1-1	TRBV6-6	CASSYSTGQDRFF	TGTGCCAGCAGTTACTCCACAGGACAGGACCGATTCTTT
-	TRBD2	TRBJ2-3	TRBV2	CASGASGSTDTQYF	TGTGCCAGCGGGGCTAGCGGGAGCACAGATACGCAGTATTTT
-	-	TRBJ1-1	TRBV6-5	CASSLSEAGEAFF	TGTGCCAGCAGTCTATCGGAGGCGGGAGAAGCTTTCTTT
-	-	TRBJ2-4	TRBV6-5	CASSYAGSKNIQYF	TGTGCCAGCAGTTACGCGGGGTCCAAAAACATTCAGTACTTC
-	-	TRBJ2-2	TRBV5-6	CASSLVAGLNTGELFF	TGTGCCAGCAGCTTGGTCGCCGGGTTGAACACCGGGGAGCTGTTTTTT
-	TRBD2	TRBJ2-7	TRBV18	CASSPPQREGYEQYF	TGTGCCAGCTCACCACCCCAGCGGGAGGGTTACGAGCAGTACTTC
-	-	TRBJ2-3	TRBV5-6	CASTMNGLIGDTQYF	TGTGCCAGCACCATGAACGGCCTAATCGGAGATACGCAGTATTTT
-	TRBD2	TRBJ2-1	TRBV6-4	CASRTGLAASSASYNEQFF	TGTGCCAGCAGGACTGGACTAGCGGCCTCTTCTGCCTCCTACAATGAGCAGTTCTTC
-	TRBD2	TRBJ2-2	TRBV6-1	CASSAQTSAGGLPGELFF	TGTGCCAGCAGTGCCCAGACGTCAGCGGGAGGACTTCCCGGGGAGCTGTTTTTT
-	TRBD2	TRBJ2-7	TRBV5-4	CASSFTSGSFNEQYF	TGTGCCAGCAGCTTCACTAGCGGGAGTTTCAACGAGCAGTACTTC
-	-	TRBJ2-5	TRBV7-2	CASSLVALGETQYF	TGTGCCAGCAGCTTAGTAGCTCTGGGAGAGACCCAGTACTTC
-	TRBD1	TRBJ1-5	TRBV6-5	CASSTIQGSNQPQHF	TGTGCCAGCAGTACAATACAGGGGTCCAATCAGCCCCAGCATTTT
-	-	TRBJ2-3	TRBV28	CASSGFSGRTDTQYF	TGTGCCAGCAGTGGGTTTAGCGGCCGCACAGATACGCAGTATTTT
-	-	TRBJ1-3	TRBV6-1	CASSGPGNTIYF	TGTGCCAGCAGTGGGCCCGGAAACACCATATATTTT
-	-	TRBJ2-3	TRBV4-3	CASSLLEGGTDTQYF	TGCGCCAGCAGCCTCCTCGAGGGTGGCACAGATACGCAGTATTTT
once	-	TRBJ2-2	TRBV5-6	CASSWGPGDSAGELFF	TGTGCCAGCAGCTGGGGGCCGGGGGATTCTGCCGGGGAGCTGTTTTTT
-	TRBD1	TRBJ1-1	TRBV5-1	CASSFGTGQNTEAFF	TGCGCCAGCAGCTTCGGGACAGGGCAGAACACTGAAGCTTTCTTT
once	-	TRBJ2-7	TRBV7-9	CASSLVPGTYEQYF	TGTGCCAGCAGCTTAGTGCCAGGGACCTACGAGCAGTACTTC
-	-	TRBJ2-1	TRBV29-1	CSAGNARPNEQFF	TGCAGCGCCGGGAACGCCCGGCCGAATGAGCAGTTCTTC
once	TRBD1	TRBJ2-7	TRBV6-1	CASSATGGMSSYEQYF	TGTGCCAGCAGTGCGACAGGGGGGATGAGCTCCTACGAGCAGTACTTC
once	TRBD2	TRBJ2-3	TRBV7-2	CASSLVYLAGADTQYF	TGTGCCAGCAGCTTAGTGTACCTAGCGGGAGCTGATACGCAGTATTTT
-	-	TRBJ1-1	TRBV10-3	CAISESKLNTEAFF	TGTGCCATCAGTGAGTCGAAGCTAAACACTGAAGCTTTCTTT
few	TRBD1	TRBJ2-7	TRBV28	CASSSGQGALEQYF	TGTGCCAGCAGTTCGGGACAGGGGGCCCTCGAGCAGTACTTC
-	TRBD1	TRBJ1-2	TRBV9	CASSASDRGAYTF	TGTGCCAGCAGCGCGTCGGACAGGGGTGCCTACACCTTC
-	TRBD1	TRBJ2-5	TRBV7-2	CASSSGQETQYF	TGTGCCAGCAGCTCGGGACAGGAGACCCAGTACTTC
-	-	TRBJ2-3	TRBV10-3	CAISDLEAFSTDTQYF	TGTGCCATCAGTGACCTAGAAGCTTTTAGCACAGATACGCAGTATTTT
-	TRBD1	TRBJ2-7	TRBV7-2	CASSLMSQGASEQYF	TGTGCCAGCAGCTTAATGTCCCAGGGGGCAAGCGAGCAGTACTTC
-	-	TRBJ1-1	TRBV7-2	CASSRSRGEAFF	TGTGCCAGCAGCCGAAGCAGGGGAGAAGCTTTCTTT